The present TCR beta chain was sequenced within a study of T cell responses to AZD1222 COVID-19 vaccine (TCRdb year 2021). About the study as a whole: A total of 233 trial participants underwent TCR sequencing, of whom about 200 received two doses of AZD1222 and about 26 received two doses of the MenACWY control vaccine. Trial participants were enrolled by age into 18-55, 56-69 and 70-plus year subgroups, with approximately 150, 28 and 58 TCR-sequenced participants respectively. The paper's findings and limits, for the study overall: In the small 56-69-year group, the increase in depth fell short of significance, most likely because of low power. Reportedly, almost half of the unique spike-specific TCRs recognized epitopes lying outside the regions that are mutated in the B.1.351 and B.1.1.7 variants. Conclusions about previously exposed vaccinees are limited, since just 6 or 7 AZD1222 recipients were seropositive for SARS-CoV-2 at baseline. Participants were mostly white British and included more females than males, and it was suggested by the authors that clonal diversity may have been underestimated. After two AZD1222 doses, spike-specific TCR breadth and depth were significantly higher than at day 0 and than in MenACWY recipients. Vaccine-associated CD4 TCRs spanned the whole spike protein, with dominant responses in regions 160-218 and 743-854. No day 14 peak-response samples were available, so repertoires were characterized only after the peak T cell response.

This clone was observed once. Its antigen is not yet known. There are no base qualities to consult, and no much larger clone falls within one base. The CDR3 regions of human TCRbeta chains were analyzed by immunosequencing. The published analysis was carried out like this. TCRs in the repertoires were compared against a reference library of SARS-CoV-2-specific TCRs that had been generated with the MIRA antigen-specificity platform. Breadth was defined as the fraction of unique TCRs that were SARS-CoV-2-associated, and depth was defined as the fraction of total T cells that were SARS-CoV-2-associated. Each spike-specific TCR was assigned to its reactive spike region and to a CD4 or CD8 class using the MIRA data. Log10-transformed breadth and depth values were compared by one-way ANOVA with Sidak's multiple comparisons tests. The table comes from immuneACCESS by way of TCRdb, which keeps in-frame sequences with V and J called. Part of the clones is missing from these tables; in studies checked, under half for an unresolved V gene and the rest for unknown reasons. The D gene and trimming were derived from the DNA, and the V and J assignments and clone size from that table. This sample has roughly 120,000 clones in its table, and almost 95% of those were observed once. The biggest ten clones account for 1.5% to 2% of the sample.

Read against the paper, the sample's time point label means: about 28 days (+/-7) after the second vaccine dose. AZD1222 recipients whose second dose came at about 4 weeks and those whose second dose came at about 12 weeks were combined into one group, since spike-specific TCR depth and breadth did not differ between the two schedules. Vaccinee samples came from UK trials COV001 and COV002, including a single-blind randomized controlled phase 2/3 trial of AZD1222 (ChAdOx1 nCoV-19) in healthy adults. Trial participant PBMC samples were collected at day 0 and day 28 after the second dose for TCRbeta chain sequencing. Spanning cysteine to phenylalanine, the CDR3 consists of 16 amino acids. Only the CDR3 part of the read is kept: 48 bases, read in frame from the first base. V lost 4 bases and J lost 4 bases; the stretch between them is 17 bases long. The germline V gene supplies CDR1 KGHDR and CDR2 SFDVKD.

The source is an adult who received the AZD1222 COVID-19 vaccine. Sequencing used peripheral blood, obtained 28 days after the second AZD1222 dose. Recombination connected TRBV24-1 to TRBJ2-3; the best D guess is TRBD2, with 6 bases matching. The encoded CDR3 is CATSERTDRRADTQYF. The DNA is TGTGCCACCAGTGAACGGACGGATAGGAGGGCAGATACGCAGTATTTT.